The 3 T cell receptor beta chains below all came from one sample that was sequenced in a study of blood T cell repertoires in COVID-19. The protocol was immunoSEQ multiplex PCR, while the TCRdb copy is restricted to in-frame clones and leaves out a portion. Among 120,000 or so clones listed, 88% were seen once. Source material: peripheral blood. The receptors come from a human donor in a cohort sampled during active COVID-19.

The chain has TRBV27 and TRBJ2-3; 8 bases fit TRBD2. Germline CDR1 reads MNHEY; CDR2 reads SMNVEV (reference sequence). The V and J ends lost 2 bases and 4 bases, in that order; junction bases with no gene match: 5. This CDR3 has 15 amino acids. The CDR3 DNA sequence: TGTGCCAGCAGTTTAGGACTAGCAAGGGCAGATACGCAGTATTTT. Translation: CASSLGLARADTQYF.

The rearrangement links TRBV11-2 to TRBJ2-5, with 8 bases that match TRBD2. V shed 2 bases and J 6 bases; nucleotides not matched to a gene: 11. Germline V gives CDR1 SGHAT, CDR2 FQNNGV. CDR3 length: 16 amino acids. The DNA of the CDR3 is TGTGCCAGCAGCTTATCGGAGCGGGGGCCCGAAAAGACCCAGTACTTC. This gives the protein CASSLSERGPEKTQYF.

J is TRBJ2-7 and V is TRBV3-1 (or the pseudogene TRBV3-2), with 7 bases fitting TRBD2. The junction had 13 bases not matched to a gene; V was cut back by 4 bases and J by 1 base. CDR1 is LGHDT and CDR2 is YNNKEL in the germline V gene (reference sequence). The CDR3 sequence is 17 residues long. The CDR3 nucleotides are TGTGCCAGCAGCCCAGCGTCTAGCGGACCTATTTCCTACGAGCAGTACTTC. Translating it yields CASSPASSGPISYEQYF.